This TCR beta chain comes out of a study of cytomegalovirus exposure and HLA in healthy donors. Study-level findings and limits: Likely technical artifact: a cluster of highly shared sequence variants. It was reported that the classifier diagnosed cytomegalovirus status with high specificity and sensitivity in both the original and validation cohorts. A later analysis by the authors found several of the most significant clusters apparently linked to common viral pathogens. Overall, roughly 150 TCR beta chains were annotated as cytomegalovirus-associated.

The CDR3 extends over 13 amino acids. Trimming cost V 2 bases and J 3 bases, with 5 bases left between them. Researchers ran the PCR with 60 Vbeta and 13 Jbeta primers. Using immunoSEQ multiplex PCR, the repertoire was profiled, and TCRdb retains in-frame clones only, with some absent. The data show over 200,000 clones, around nine tenths seen once. With respect to this clone: Its antigen is as yet unknown.

This clonotype was sampled from a woman younger than 30 in good health and CMV-seronegative. The chain couples TRBV23-1 to TRBJ1-5; D remains ambiguous. TRBV23-1 carries the ORF label, with uncertain function. Input material: PBMCs. The CDR3 nucleotides read TGCGCCAGCAGTCAACAGTACAATCAGCCCCAGCATTTT. Translated, it gives CASSQQYNQPQHF.